These 32 T cell receptor beta chains came from one sample sequenced in a study of technical replicates of blood from a few donors. Libraries were prepared by immunoSEQ multiplex PCR; TCRdb keeps only in-frame clonotypes and omits some of them. Here the sample spans 82,000 or so clones, around 96% being singletons. Sample: T cells isolated from PBMCs. All receptors derive from a human donor in good health.

The CDR3 region is CASSSRQGSIVETQYF. CDR3 sequence (DNA): TGTGCCAGCAGCAGCAGACAGGGGAGCATCGTAGAGACCCAGTACTTC. This chain joins TRBV9 and TRBJ2-5, with 8 nucleotides matching TRBD1. The V gene's germline CDR1 is SGDLS and CDR2 YYNGEE. V was clipped by 4 bases and J by 4 bases; unmatched bases: 12. This CDR3 has 16 amino acids.

The chain has TRBV19 and TRBJ1-1; D might be TRBD1 (5 bases). V dropped 9 bases and J dropped 3 bases, with 14 bases sitting between them. Germline V gene lookup returns CDR1 LNHDA and CDR2 SQIVND (reference sequence). The CDR3 has 13 amino acids. CDR3 in amino acids: CASQATGDTEAFF. For the CDR3, the DNA is TGTGCCAGCCAAGCCACGGGGGACACTGAAGCTTTCTTT.

The CDR3 bases are TGCAGCGTCCCAGGGGAAATGGGTGGCTACACCTTC. Translating it yields CSVPGEMGGYTF. The chain is built from TRBV29-1 and TRBJ1-2, with D maybe TRBD1 (6 bases). Germline CDR1 SQVTM, CDR2 ANQGSEA. The CDR3 length is 12 residues. V was cut by 6 bases and J by 7 bases, with 15 bases left in between. The whole variable domain, filled in from reference TRBV29-1 and TRBJ1-2, reads SAVISQKPSRDICQRGTSLTIQCQVDSQVTMMFWYRQQPGQSLTLIATANQGSEATYESGFVIDKFPISRPNLTFSTLTVSNMSPEDSSIYLCSVPGEMGGYTFGSGTRLTVV.

The chain couples TRBV28 to TRBJ2-7; a possible D gene is TRBD2 (7 bases). The CDR3 has 14 residues. V was trimmed by 5 bases and J by 6 bases, leaving 17 bases between them. Germline CDR1 MDHEN, CDR2 SYDVKM. CDR3 coding DNA: TGTGCCAGCAGTCGGGGGCGGGAGTTGGCCGAGCAGTACTTC. This sequence encodes CASSRGRELAEQYF.

The chain links TRBV9 to TRBJ2-3, with a tentative D call TRBD2 (6 bases). The CDR3 runs 15 residues. Trimming removed 0 bases at V and 4 bases at J, with 12 bases between. Germline V gene sequence: CDR1 SGDLS, CDR2 YYNGEE. CDR3 DNA: TGTGCCAGCAGCGTAGTCCCGGGAGTGGCAGATACGCAGTATTTT. The encoded protein is CASSVVPGVADTQYF.

This sequence joins TRBV6-4 and TRBJ2-1; 12 bases match TRBD2. CDR3 length equals 15 residues. Germline V CDR1 and CDR2: MRHNA, SNTAGT. V was pared by 4 bases and J by 8 bases, with 6 bases of the junction left unmatched. The CDR3 protein is CASSVTSGSTDEQFF. The CDR3 coding sequence is TGTGCCAGCAGTGTGACTAGCGGGAGTACGGATGAGCAGTTCTTC.

V gene TRBV7-9 combines with J gene TRBJ2-2; 9 bases agree with TRBD2. Germline values: CDR1 SEHNR, CDR2 FQNEAQ (reference sequence). Losses at the gene ends were 1 base for V and 4 bases for J; bases not matched to a gene: 1. CDR3 length: 15 residues. The CDR3 region is CASSLVAGVTGELFF. The CDR3 region has the DNA TGTGCCAGCAGCTTAGTAGCGGGAGTCACCGGGGAGCTGTTTTTT.

The J gene is TRBJ2-1, the V gene TRBV7-2; D is possibly TRBD2 (6 bases). The CDR3 length is 15 residues. Germline V gene data show CDR1 as SGHTA and CDR2 as FQGNSA. The V gene lost 1 base and the J gene lost 6 bases, with 13 bases spanning the gap. CDR3: CASSLGLAMSNEQFF. For the CDR3, the DNA is TGTGCCAGCAGCTTAGGTCTAGCGATGAGCAATGAGCAGTTCTTC.

V and J are TRBV12-5 and TRBJ2-1, with 8 bases aligning to TRBD2. The V and J ends lost 6 bases and 9 bases, in that order; junction bases with no gene match: 10. The CDR3 totals 14 residues. Germline V CDR1 and CDR2: LGHNT, FRNRAP. The CDR3 coding sequence is TGTGCTAGTGGCCAAGCGGGAGCTATAGCTGAGCAGTTCTTC. This sequence encodes CASGQAGAIAEQFF.

This chain's CDR3 is CASSPGTGAQESKRLFF. DNA of the CDR3: TGTGCCAGCTCACCGGGAACAGGGGCGCAGGAGTCTAAGAGACTGTTTTTT. This chain connects TRBV18 to TRBJ1-4; 7 positions agree with TRBD1. Germline loops: CDR1 KGHSH, CDR2 LQKENI. This CDR3 has 17 amino acids. The trim removed 3 bases at V and 13 bases at J, leaving 20 bases unmatched.

The gene calls are TRBV5-6 and TRBJ2-7; D is undetermined. V lost 2 bases to trimming and J lost 3 bases, with 18 bases between them. CDR1 is SGHDT, CDR2 YYEEEE, per germline. The CDR3 runs to 16 residues. The CDR3, as DNA: TGTGCCAGCAGCTTCTTATCGTTGGCGGTTGGCTACGAGCAGTACTTC. Its protein is CASSFLSLAVGYEQYF. The full variable domain, completed using reference TRBV5-6 and TRBJ2-7, is DAGVTQSPTHLIKTRGQQVTLRCSPKSGHDTVSWYQQALGQGPQFIFQYYEEEERQRGNFPDRFSGHQFPNYSSELNVNALLLGDSALYLCASSFLSLAVGYEQYFGPGTRLTVT.

V is TRBV30 and J is TRBJ2-7; tentative D call: TRBD1 (6 bases). In germline, CDR1 is GTSNPN, CDR2 SVGIG (reference sequence). The CDR3 contains 14 residues. The V and J ends lost 5 bases and 4 bases respectively, with 18 bases between them. This CDR3 is CAWGAHRVAYEQYF. The CDR3 DNA follows: TGTGCCTGGGGGGCTCACAGGGTCGCGTACGAGCAGTACTTC.

The chain joins TRBV7-2 to TRBJ2-1; 11 positions match TRBD2. This CDR3 has 15 amino acids. V was pared by 4 bases and J by 3 bases, with 2 bases of the junction left unmatched. The germline V gene has CDR1 SGHTA and CDR2 FQGNSA. The CDR3 sequence is CASSWGLADYNEQFF. The DNA for the CDR3 is TGTGCCAGCAGCTGGGGACTAGCGGACTACAATGAGCAGTTCTTC.

This chain connects TRBV11-2 to TRBJ1-2, with D unresolved. In germline, CDR1 is SGHAT, CDR2 FQNNGV. The CDR3 contains 13 residues. V lost 0 bases and J lost 4, with 6 bases in between. This chain's CDR3 is CASSLDLVYGYTF. CDR3 bases: TGTGCCAGCAGCTTAGATCTCGTCTATGGCTACACCTTC.

V and J are TRBV21-1 and TRBJ2-1; the table's D call of TRBD2 was not tested on the DNA. TRBV21-1 is given as a pseudogene. The CDR3 totals 13 residues. CDR3 amino acids: CASSKEEGNEQFF. CDR3 DNA: TGTGCCAGCAGCAAAGAAGAGGGCAATGAGCAGTTCTTC.

The chain has TRBV6-5 and TRBJ2-5; 7 bases are shared with TRBD1. V lost 6 bases and J lost 4; bases outside the gene matches: 2. The CDR3 covers 12 residues. The germline V gene encodes CDR1 MNHEY and CDR2 SVGAGI. CDR3 nucleotide sequence: TGTGCCAGCAGCTCAGGGGGAGAGACCCAGTACTTC. This translates into CASSSGGETQYF.

The genes are TRBV15 and TRBJ1-1; maybe TRBD1 (6 bases). The V and J ends lost 4 bases and 8 bases respectively, with 17 bases between them. The CDR3 is 14 amino acids. Germline CDR1 LNHNV, CDR2 YYDKDF (reference sequence). CDR3 bases: TGTGCCACCAGCACCAGGGAGGGGGTTTTAGAAGCTTTCTTT. Translating it yields CATSTREGVLEAFF.

V and J are TRBV4-1 and TRBJ2-1, with 13 bases lining up with TRBD2. Losses at the gene ends were 1 base for V and 8 bases for J; bases not matched to a gene: 2. From germline, CDR1 is MGHRA and CDR2 YSYEKL. The CDR3 has 15 amino acids. CDR3 coding DNA: TGCGCCAGCAGCCAAGGACTAGCGGGAGGCGATGAGCAGTTCTTC. Its translation is CASSQGLAGGDEQFF.

The chain uses TRBV29-1 and TRBJ1-1; D possibly corresponds to TRBD1 (6 bases). The length of the CDR3 is 11 residues. The V end was cut by 7 bases, the J end by 10 bases, with 16 bases between. Germline V lookup: CDR1 SQVTM, CDR2 ANQGSEA. The CDR3 DNA reads TGCAGCGGTTTAACAGGGAATGGAGCTTTCTTT. Its translation is CSGLTGNGAFF. The whole variable domain, remainder taken from reference TRBV29-1 and TRBJ1-1, is SAVISQKPSRDICQRGTSLTIQCQVDSQVTMMFWYRQQPGQSLTLIATANQGSEATYESGFVIDKFPISRPNLTFSTLTVSNMSPEDSSIYLCSGLTGNGAFFGQGTRLTVV.

The chain carries TRBV13 and TRBJ2-2; D unclear. The CDR3 consists of 16 residues. Per germline, CDR1 PRHDT and CDR2 FYEKMQ (reference sequence). V lost 6 bases and J 4 bases, leaving 18 bases between the germline ends. CDR3 sequence reads: CASRKISAGSTGELFF. CDR3 sequence (DNA): TGTGCCAGCAGGAAGATTTCCGCAGGCTCCACCGGGGAGCTGTTTTTT.

The gene calls are TRBV19 and TRBJ2-1, with 8 bases identical to TRBD2. The CDR3 is made up of 15 amino acids. The germline gives CDR1 LNHDA, CDR2 SQIVND (reference sequence). With V trimmed by 3 bases and J by 2 bases, 3 bases remained unmatched. The CDR3 sequence: CASSISGGPYNEQFF. Here the CDR3 DNA reads TGTGCCAGTAGTATTTCGGGAGGGCCCTACAATGAGCAGTTCTTC. Full variable domain (remainder filled in from reference TRBV19 and TRBJ2-1): DGGITQSPKYLFRKEGQNVTLSCEQNLNHDAMYWYRQDPGQGLRLIYYSQIVNDFQKGDIAEGYSVSREKKESFPLTVTSAQKNPTAFYLCASSISGGPYNEQFFGPGTRLTVL.

The chain uses TRBV9 and TRBJ2-5; 12 bases map to TRBD2. Per germline, CDR1 SGDLS and CDR2 YYNGEE. CDR3 size: 15 residues. V dropped 0 bases and J dropped 4; count of bases not matched to a gene: 1. CDR3 protein: CASSVGLAGVETQYF. The CDR3 DNA follows: TGTGCCAGCAGCGTAGGACTAGCGGGAGTAGAGACCCAGTACTTC.

The V and J genes are TRBV5-1 and TRBJ1-4, with D unresolved. This CDR3 comprises 16 residues. V lost 5 bases to trimming and J lost 1 base, with 15 bases between them. CDR1 and CDR2 (germline): SGHRS, YFSETQ. CDR3: CASREGKAQTNEKLFF. The CDR3 coding sequence is TGCGCCAGCAGGGAGGGAAAGGCCCAAACTAATGAAAAACTGTTTTTT.

The chain links TRBV7-7 to TRBJ2-2; 9 bases match TRBD2. Germline V CDR1 and CDR2: SSHAT, FNYEAQ (reference sequence). The CDR3 spans 17 residues. The V and J ends lost 4 bases and 7 bases, in that order; junction bases with no gene match: 13. CDR3 nucleotide sequence: TGTGCCAGCAGCTCCACCATAGCGGGAGCCAGGGTCGGGGAGCTGTTTTTT. Translation gives CASSSTIAGARVGELFF.

This clone appeared a single time. The chain has TRBV6-6 and TRBJ2-5; 9 bases map to TRBD1. With 2 bases clipped from V and 5 bases from J, the junction kept 3 bases outside the gene matches. CDR3 size: 14 residues. CDR1 is MNHNY and CDR2 is SVGAGI in the germline V gene (reference sequence). CDR3 sequence reads: CASSYRDRVETQYF. The CDR3 region has the DNA TGTGCCAGCAGTTACCGGGACAGGGTGGAGACCCAGTACTTC.

This CDR3 is CASQRQGAEKLFF. The DNA of the CDR3 is TGTGCCAGCCAACGACAGGGGGCTGAAAAACTGTTTTTT. This sequence joins TRBV6-5 and TRBJ1-4; TRBD1 matches 10 bases. The germline V gene encodes CDR1 MNHEY and CDR2 SVGAGI. The junction had 4 bases not matched to a gene; V was cut back by 8 bases and J by 7 bases. The CDR3 is made up of 13 amino acids.

V and J are TRBV15 and TRBJ2-1, with TRBD2 matching 8 bases. CDR1 LNHNV and CDR2 YYDKDF come from the germline V gene (reference sequence). The junction had 7 bases not matched to a gene; V was cut back by 0 bases and J by 6 bases. The CDR3 extends over 16 amino acids. CDR3 in DNA: TGTGCCACCAGCAGAGAGGCGGCGGGAGGAGGCAATGAGCAGTTCTTC. Encoded protein: CATSREAAGGGNEQFF.

CDR3 in DNA: TGTGCCAGTAGTATAGCGGGAGGGAACTACGAGCAGTACTTC. Its protein is CASSIAGGNYEQYF. The V gene is TRBV19, the J gene TRBJ2-7; TRBD2 matches 8 bases. Trimming cost V 1 base and J 3 bases; bases outside gene matches: 2. Germline V CDR1 and CDR2: LNHDA, SQIVND (reference sequence). The CDR3 is made up of 14 amino acids.

To note about this clone: Its ends do not fully match the called genes, so a read error is possible. The chain is built from TRBV11-3 and TRBJ2-2; a weak D match, TRBD2 (6 bases). This CDR3 region has 14 residues. Germline V CDR1 and CDR2: SGHNT, YENEEA. The CDR3 nucleotides read TGCGGGAGTAAGGAACGGGAGCACTTCGGGGAGCTGTTTTTT. It specifies CGSKEREHFGELFF.

V is TRBV10-3 and J is TRBJ2-7; a weak D match, TRBD1 (5 bases). The V end lost 0 bases, the J end lost 3 bases, and 12 bases lay between the germline ends. The CDR3 is 15 amino acids. From germline, CDR1 is ENHRY and CDR2 SYGVKD. This CDR3 is CAISESIRQHYEQYF. The CDR3, as DNA: TGTGCCATCAGTGAGTCGATACGACAGCACTACGAGCAGTACTTC.

The CDR3 is CASSPPYGRALEQYF. The CDR3 DNA follows: TGTGCCAGCTCACCACCGTACGGGAGGGCGTTAGAGCAGTACTTC. The chain combines TRBV18 with TRBJ2-7; 8 bases line up with TRBD2. Germline V lookup: CDR1 KGHSH, CDR2 LQKENI. The CDR3 loop spans 15 amino acids. J was trimmed by 7 bases and V by 0 bases; bases with no gene match: 8.

CDR3 nucleotide sequence: TGTGCCAGCAGCTTAGAGGACAGGGGTGGAAACACCATATATTTT. Translating it yields CASSLEDRGGNTIYF. The rearrangement links TRBV7-9 to TRBJ1-3, with 9 bases fitting TRBD1. CDR3 size: 15 residues. V shed 1 base, J shed 3 bases, and the junction held 1 base outside the gene matches. Germline lookup yields CDR1 SEHNR and CDR2 FQNEAQ (reference sequence).